This T cell receptor (beta chain) was sequenced during a study of blood T cells in healthy people across ages. This clonotype was recorded a few times. This CDR3 comprises 14 residues. Trimming removed 2 bases from V and 2 bases from J; junction bases left unmatched: 6. CDR1 is DFQATT and CDR2 is SNEGSKA in the germline V gene (reference sequence). It was with a sample-barcoded 5' primer and a J-beta primer mix that a second PCR of roughly 7 to 12 cycles was run. MiXCR was run by TCRdb on the 5' RACE reads, yielding one entry per CDR3 protein. The sample shows 1.5 million to 2 million distinct CDR3 sequences, over 25% of them seen only once.

Sequenced input: blood. The chain uses TRBV20-1 and TRBJ2-7; 7 bases match TRBD1. The TCR originated in a woman aged 25 to 39 in good health. In DNA, the CDR3 is TGCAGTGCTAGATCCACCGGGACAGCCTACGAGCAGTACTTC. Amino acid sequence: CSARSTGTAYEQYF.